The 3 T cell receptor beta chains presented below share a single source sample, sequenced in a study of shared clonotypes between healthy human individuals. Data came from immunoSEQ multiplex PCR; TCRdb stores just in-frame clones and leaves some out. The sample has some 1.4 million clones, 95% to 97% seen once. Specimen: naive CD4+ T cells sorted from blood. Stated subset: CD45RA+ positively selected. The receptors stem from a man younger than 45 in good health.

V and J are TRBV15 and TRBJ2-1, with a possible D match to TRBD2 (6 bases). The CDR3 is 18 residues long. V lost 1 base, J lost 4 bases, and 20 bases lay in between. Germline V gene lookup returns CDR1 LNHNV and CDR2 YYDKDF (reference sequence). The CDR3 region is CATSRARGLGSGYNEQFF. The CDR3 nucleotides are TGTGCCACCAGCAGAGCGAGGGGACTGGGGTCTGGTTACAATGAGCAGTTCTTC.

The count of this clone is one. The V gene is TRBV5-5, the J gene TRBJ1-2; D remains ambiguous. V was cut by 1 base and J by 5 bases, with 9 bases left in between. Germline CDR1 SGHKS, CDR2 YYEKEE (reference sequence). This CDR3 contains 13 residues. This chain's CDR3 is CASSLSSSYGYTF. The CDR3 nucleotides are TGTGCCAGCAGCTTGAGCTCGAGTTATGGCTACACCTTC. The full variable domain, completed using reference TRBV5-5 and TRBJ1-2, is DAGVTQSPTHLIKTRGQQVTLRCSPISGHKSVSWYQQVLGQGPQFIFQYYEKEERGRGNFPDRFSARQFPNYSSELNVNALLLGDSALYLCASSLSSSYGYTFGSGTRLTVV.

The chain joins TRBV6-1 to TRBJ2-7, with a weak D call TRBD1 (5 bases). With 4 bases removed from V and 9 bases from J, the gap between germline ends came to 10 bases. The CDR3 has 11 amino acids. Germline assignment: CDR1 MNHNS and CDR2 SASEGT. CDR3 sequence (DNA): TGTGCCAGCAGTGCACAGGCGCCGCAGTACTTC. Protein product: CASSAQAPQYF.